Listed here are 24 T cell receptor beta chains from one sample, sequenced in a study of long-term antiretroviral therapy in people with HIV. Researchers ran immunoSEQ v3.0 at survey level. TCRdb's table, derived via immunoSEQ multiplex PCR, lists solely in-frame clones and lacks some. The repertoire holds roughly 42,000 clones, with 75% to 90% as singletons. Here the sequenced sample was unsorted PBMCs, taken 3.1 years after starting antiretroviral therapy. These receptor sequences come from a woman between 50 and 59 years old with HIV.

This rearrangement joins TRBV5-4 to TRBJ2-5; 11 nucleotides align to TRBD2. The CDR3 contains 15 residues. Trimming at V came to 0 bases and at J to 5 bases, leaving 3 bases not matched to a gene. Germline V CDR1 and CDR2: SGHNT, YYREEE (reference sequence). The CDR3 nucleotides are TGTGCCAGCAGCTTGGCTAGCGGGGGGTGGGAGACCCAGTACTTC. Its protein is CASSLASGGWETQYF.

The chain is built from TRBV19 and TRBJ2-3; 9 bases line up with TRBD2. CDR1 LNHDA and CDR2 SQIVND come from the germline V gene (reference sequence). The CDR3 length is 16 residues. With V trimmed by 6 bases and J by 2 bases, 9 bases remained unmatched. CDR3 bases: TGTGCCAGTAGGGAACGGAGCGGGGGGTACACAGATACGCAGTATTTT. It specifies CASRERSGGYTDTQYF.

V gene TRBV6-4 combines with J gene TRBJ1-1, with no clear D. The V gene lost 5 bases and the J gene lost 3 bases, with 10 bases spanning the gap. CDR1 and CDR2 from the germline V gene are MRHNA and SNTAGT. This CDR3 is 13 amino acids long. Here the CDR3 reads CASSLQRDTEAFF. CDR3 nucleotide sequence: TGTGCCAGCAGTCTTCAGAGGGACACTGAAGCTTTCTTT.

There are a few counts of this clone. In the same sample, other DNA sequences code for this CDR3. The chain joins TRBV5-5 to TRBJ2-1; no reliable D call. CDR1 and CDR2 from the germline V gene are SGHKS and YYEKEE (reference sequence). This CDR3 is built from 13 residues. V was trimmed by 0 bases and J by 5 bases, leaving 6 bases between them. CDR3 amino acids: CASSLGPDNEQFF. DNA of the CDR3: TGTGCCAGCAGCTTGGGGCCGGACAATGAGCAGTTCTTC.

The rearrangement joins TRBV7-8 to TRBJ2-2; 12 bases line up with TRBD2. The CDR3 spans 16 residues. With 3 bases clipped from V and 7 bases from J, the junction kept 6 bases outside the gene matches. Germline V gene data show CDR1 as SGHVS and CDR2 as FQNEAQ. Written as DNA, the CDR3 is TGTGCCAGCAGCTTCGCTAGCGGGGGGGCCTTCGGGGAGCTGTTTTTT. It translates to CASSFASGGAFGELFF.

This clone has a single count. The genes are TRBV14 and TRBJ2-5; 14 nucleotides align to TRBD2. V lost 4 bases, J lost 1 base, and 5 bases stayed unmatched. CDR1 is SGHDN and CDR2 is FVKESK in the germline V gene. The CDR3 is 17 residues long. CDR3 nucleotides: TGTGCCAGCAGCCCCGGACTAGCGGGGGGATTCCAAGAGACCCAGTACTTC. This encodes CASSPGLAGGFQETQYF. Looking up the rest from reference TRBV14 and TRBJ2-5 gives the full variable domain: EAGVTQFPSHSVIEKGQTVTLRCDPISGHDNLYWYRRVMGKEIKFLLHFVKESKQDESGMPNNRFLAERTGGTYSTLKVQPAELEDSGVYFCASSPGLAGGFQETQYFGPGTRLLVL.

The CDR3 here is CASSFNTGELFF. The CDR3 region has the DNA TGTGCCAGCAGCTTTAACACCGGGGAGCTGTTTTTT. The rearrangement links TRBV5-6 to TRBJ2-2; no clear D gene. Trimming took 2 bases from V and 2 from J, leaving 1 base between them. CDR3 length: 12 amino acids. From germline, CDR1 is SGHDT and CDR2 YYEEEE.

The J gene is TRBJ1-4, the V gene TRBV5-1; D is ambiguous. The germline V and J ends were trimmed by 0 bases and 4 bases, with 13 bases remaining between them. CDR1 is SGHRS and CDR2 is YFSETQ in the germline V gene. CDR3 length equals 16 residues. The CDR3: CASSLGPYGVNEKLFF. The CDR3 bases are TGCGCCAGCAGCTTGGGACCGTATGGGGTTAATGAAAAACTGTTTTTT.

As DNA, the CDR3 is TGTGCCACCAGCAAGCGGACGGTCCACACTGAAGCTTTCTTT. Encoded protein: CATSKRTVHTEAFF. This chain connects TRBV15 to TRBJ1-1; D is undetermined. V shed 4 bases and J shed 3 bases, with 12 bases lying between them. The length of the CDR3 is 14 residues. CDR1 is LNHNV and CDR2 is YYDKDF in the germline V gene (reference sequence). The full variable domain, with the rest looked up from reference TRBV15 and TRBJ1-1, is DAMVIQNPRYQVTQFGKPVTLSCSQTLNHNVMYWYQQKSSQAPKLLFHYYDKDFNNEADTPDNFQSRRPNTSFCFLDIRSPGLGDTAMYLCATSKRTVHTEAFFGQGTRLTVV.

This clone occurred once. The V and J genes are TRBV5-4 and TRBJ2-5; D call uncertain. V was trimmed by 0 bases and J by 2 bases, leaving 2 bases between them. Germline values: CDR1 SGHNT, CDR2 YYREEE (reference sequence). The CDR3 extends over 12 amino acids. The CDR3 loop reads CASSLGQETQYF. Here the CDR3 DNA reads TGTGCCAGCAGCTTGGGGCAAGAGACCCAGTACTTC.

The chain recombines TRBV5-4 with TRBJ2-5, with TRBD1 matching 7 bases. Per the germline V gene, CDR1 is SGHNT and CDR2 is YYREEE (reference sequence). CDR3 size: 14 residues. Trimming took 3 bases from V and 5 from J; bases not matched to a gene: 7. This chain's CDR3 is CASSSRTGSETQYF. The CDR3 DNA is TGTGCCAGCAGCTCGAGGACAGGTTCCGAGACCCAGTACTTC. The full variable domain, in which reference TRBV5-4 and TRBJ2-5 provide the parts outside the CDR3, is ETGVTQSPTHLIKTRGQQVTLRCSSQSGHNTVSWYQQALGQGPQFIFQYYREEENGRGNFPPRFSGLQFPNYSSELNVNALELDDSALYLCASSSRTGSETQYFGPGTRLLVL.

The V call is TRBV7-8, the J call TRBJ1-1, with 8 nucleotides matching TRBD1. V was clipped by 3 bases and J by 2 bases; unmatched bases: 2. The CDR3 is made up of 14 amino acids. CDR1 SGHVS and CDR2 FQNEAQ come from the germline V gene. The CDR3 reads CASSLDRANTEAFF. The CDR3 DNA sequence: TGTGCCAGCAGCTTGGACAGGGCAAACACTGAAGCTTTCTTT.

The DNA of the CDR3 is TGCGCCAGCAGCCAAGAGGGGGCCCCACGCTCCTACGAGCAGTACTTC. Translation: CASSQEGAPRSYEQYF. The chain employs TRBV4-1 and TRBJ2-7; a weak D match, TRBD1 (6 bases). The CDR3 length is 16 residues. Germline V lookup: CDR1 MGHRA, CDR2 YSYEKL. The V end lost 0 bases, the J end lost 0 bases, and 12 bases lay between the germline ends.

This clone appeared a few times. The V gene is TRBV2, the J gene TRBJ1-6, with D hard to call. In germline, CDR1 is SNHLY, CDR2 FYNNEI. V was shortened by 6 bases and J by 11 bases, with 14 bases between the two germline ends. The CDR3 covers 13 residues. The CDR3 loop is CASRVDPSTPLHF. DNA of the CDR3: TGTGCCAGCAGAGTGGATCCGTCCACACCCCTCCACTTT. Based on the CDR3 plus reference TRBV2 and TRBJ1-6, the full variable domain is EPEVTQTPSHQVTQMGQEVILRCVPISNHLYFYWYRQILGQKVEFLVSFYNNEISEKSEIFDDQFSVERPDGSNFTLKIRSTKLEDSAMYFCASRVDPSTPLHFGNGTRLTVT.

This clone was counted a few times. The gene calls are TRBV2 and TRBJ1-2; 7 bases align to TRBD1. V gave up 5 bases and J gave up 0 bases; unmatched junction bases: 6. The CDR3 runs 15 residues. Germline V CDR1 and CDR2: SNHLY, FYNNEI. CDR3 in amino acids: CASSSTGATNYGYTF. The CDR3 nucleotides are TGTGCCAGCAGTTCTACAGGGGCGACTAACTATGGCTACACCTTC.

J is TRBJ2-4 and V is TRBV7-9, with 7 nucleotides matching TRBD2. The germline gives CDR1 SEHNR, CDR2 FQNEAQ (reference sequence). This CDR3 is built from 16 residues. V shed 1 base, J shed 2 bases, and the junction held 5 bases outside the gene matches. The DNA for the CDR3 is TGTGCCAGCAGCTTAGGTTCCGGGGGGACCAAAAACATTCAGTACTTC. Translated: CASSLGSGGTKNIQYF. Using reference TRBV7-9 and TRBJ2-4 for the parts outside the CDR3, the full variable domain is DTGVSQNPRHKITKRGQNVTFRCDPISEHNRLYWYRQTLGQGPEFLTYFQNEAQLEKSRLLSDRFSAERPKGSFSTLEIQRTEQGDSAMYLCASSLGSGGTKNIQYFGAGTRLSVL.

The rearrangement links TRBV15 to TRBJ1-4; a weak D match, TRBD1 (5 bases). The CDR3 totals 16 residues. Germline V gene sequence: CDR1 LNHNV, CDR2 YYDKDF (reference sequence). V gave up 0 bases and J gave up 8 bases, with 16 bases separating them. The CDR3 here is CATSRDYQGLKEKLFF. CDR3 in DNA: TGTGCCACCAGCAGAGATTACCAGGGCCTCAAGGAAAAACTGTTTTTT.

The rearrangement uses TRBV7-9 and TRBJ1-6; the match to TRBD1 covers 7 bases. V shed 7 bases and J 7 bases; nucleotides not matched to a gene: 7. The CDR3 contains 14 residues. CDR1 and CDR2 (germline): SEHNR, FQNEAQ (reference sequence). Here the CDR3 reads CASKKTGHNSPLHF. The CDR3 DNA follows: TGTGCCAGCAAGAAGACAGGGCACAATTCACCCCTCCACTTT. Full variable domain (outside the CDR3, taken from reference TRBV7-9 and TRBJ1-6): DTGVSQNPRHKITKRGQNVTFRCDPISEHNRLYWYRQTLGQGPEFLTYFQNEAQLEKSRLLSDRFSAERPKGSFSTLEIQRTEQGDSAMYLCASKKTGHNSPLHFGNGTRLTVT.

V is TRBV11-2 and J is TRBJ2-3, with 7 bases identical to TRBD2. V trimming: 2 bases; J trimming: 3 bases; junction bases outside the gene matches: 5. The CDR3 extends over 15 amino acids. Germline loops: CDR1 SGHAT, CDR2 FQNNGV. In DNA, the CDR3 is TGTGCCAGCAGCTTACGGACTAGACGAACAGATACGCAGTATTTT. Translated: CASSLRTRRTDTQYF.

The J gene is TRBJ2-7, the V gene TRBV7-2; the D call may be TRBD1 or TRBD2 (7 bases each). The germline gives CDR1 SGHTA, CDR2 FQGNSA. This CDR3 is built from 13 residues. Trimming took 5 bases from V and 4 from J, leaving 12 bases between them. In nucleotides, the CDR3 is TGTGCCAGCAGCCCCAGGGGGGGATACGAGCAGTACTTC. It translates to CASSPRGGYEQYF.

The chain employs TRBV10-1 and TRBJ2-3; TRBD2 might be the D (5 bases). This CDR3 is built from 15 residues. The V end was cut by 3 bases, the J end by 8 bases, with 18 bases between. The germline gives CDR1 WNHNN, CDR2 SYGVQD (reference sequence). This CDR3 is CASSDMAGRTSTQYF. Here the CDR3 DNA reads TGCGCCAGCAGTGATATGGCGGGTCGTACGAGTACGCAGTATTTT.

The chain employs TRBV11-2 and TRBJ2-7, with a possible D match to TRBD1 (5 bases). This CDR3 spans 15 amino acids. Germline V CDR1 and CDR2: SGHAT, FQNNGV. Trimming removed 2 bases from V and 0 bases from J, with 11 bases in between. The CDR3, as DNA: TGTGCCAGCAGCTTATTGGGGCCCAGCTCCTACGAGCAGTACTTC. Protein sequence: CASSLLGPSSYEQYF.

The chain recombines TRBV7-2 with TRBJ2-7; TRBD2 aligns across 13 bases. The CDR3 loop spans 18 amino acids. Per the germline V gene, CDR1 is SGHTA and CDR2 is FQGNSA. J gave up 1 base and V 2 bases, and 8 bases lay outside the gene matches. CDR3 region: CASSLSPPGLAGSYEQYF. DNA for the CDR3: TGTGCCAGCAGCTTAAGCCCACCGGGACTAGCGGGGTCCTACGAGCAGTACTTC.

The chain combines TRBV5-1 with TRBJ2-7; TRBD1 matches at 9 bases. This CDR3 is built from 14 residues. Germline V gene sequence: CDR1 SGHRS, CDR2 YFSETQ. J was trimmed by 4 bases and V by 2 bases; bases with no gene match: 4. The CDR3 region is CASSFTGQGYEQYF. CDR3 bases: TGCGCCAGCAGCTTTACCGGACAGGGGTACGAGCAGTACTTC.